This T cell receptor (beta chain) is drawn from a study of OX40 agonist ivuxolimab in advanced cancers. Sequencing was performed with immunoSEQ multiplex PCR; in TCRdb, only in-frame clones are kept and a portion is missing. The sample records tens of thousands of clones, approximately 84% being singletons. Regarding the study as a whole: Both blood CD4+ and CD8+ T cells showed clonal growth by week 6 at 0.1 to 3.0 mg/kg. The mean number of expanded clones was higher in CD8+ T cells than in CD4+. The expanded peripheral T cells' antigen specificity was not determined.

Concerning this clone: The target antigen is unknown.

V was trimmed by 5 bases and J by 5 bases, leaving 17 bases between them. The CDR3 is 15 amino acids. Germline V lookup: CDR1 SEHNR, CDR2 FQNEAQ (reference sequence). This clonotype originated in an adult with an advanced solid tumor such as melanoma, head and neck, liver or kidney cancer. This chain uses TRBV7-9 with TRBJ2-3; D may match TRBD1 or TRBD2 (6 bases each). This specimen consisted of CD4+ or CD8+ T cells sorted from blood, obtained in a trial of the OX40 agonist ivuxolimab. CDR3 sequence: CASSQEGGWEDTQYF. In DNA, the CDR3 is TGTGCCAGCAGCCAGGAGGGGGGCTGGGAAGATACGCAGTATTTT.